This TCR beta chain was retrieved from a study of blood T cell repertoires in COVID-19. V was clipped by 6 bases and J by 9 bases; unmatched bases: 7. The CDR3 is 13 residues long. Per the germline V gene, CDR1 is MNHEY and CDR2 is SVGAGI. Some clones are missing from TCRdb's copy, which holds only in-frame ones; the method was immunoSEQ multiplex PCR. The data hold about 120,000 clones, with 85% observed a single time. V is TRBV6-5 and J is TRBJ1-2; TRBD1 matches 10 bases. This receptor was identified in a human donor in a cohort sampled during active COVID-19. Sequenced material: peripheral blood. Here the CDR3 reads CASRRDRGLSYTF. CDR3 nucleotides: TGTGCCAGCAGGCGAGACAGGGGGCTTAGCTACACCTTC.